This paragraph reports one T cell receptor (beta chain). Its antigen is not identified. Sequenced with the Oncomine TCR Beta short-read assay was DNA taken from cultured CD4+ T cells. TCRdb reprocessed the PCR reads with MiXCR, giving one entry per CDR3 protein. The profile shows 9,000 to 9,500 distinct CDR3 sequences, approximately 60% of them singletons. The source of the sample is a study of vaccination and CD4 T cells after COVID-19. CDR3 length: 14 residues. Deletions cut 3 bases from V and 2 bases from J, with 10 bases between. Germline V gene data show CDR1 as KGHSH and CDR2 as LQKENI. The treatment was: roughly ten-day PBMC culture with coronavirus spike peptide pools or control peptides (ViraFEST assay).

The clonotype originates from a human donor who had recovered from COVID-19. The chain links TRBV18 to TRBJ1-2; D gene ambiguous. Input material: CD4+ T cells from blood, cultured in vitro. The CDR3 spells CASSPKSGNYGYTF. The CDR3 DNA is TGTGCCAGCTCACCGAAAAGCGGCAACTATGGCTACACCTTC.